One sample yielded the 15 T cell receptor beta chains listed below, sequenced in a study of neurological immune-mediated disorders. MiXCR, applied by TCRdb to the 5' RACE reads, yields one record per CDR3 protein. This repertoire shows fewer than 85,000 distinct CDR3 sequences, just over 5% found once; its top ten account for around 2.2%. The sequencing input was PBMCs. The receptors here all came from a woman aged 25 to 39 with multiple sclerosis.

This clonotype was detected ten times or more. This sequence joins TRBV7-2 and TRBJ1-2; 8 nucleotides align to TRBD1. CDR1 and CDR2 from the germline V gene are SGHTA and FQGNSA. This CDR3 is 15 amino acids long. The V gene end was trimmed by 5 bases and the J gene end by 7 bases; junction bases not matched to a gene: 12. CDR3 region: CASSPTGGPLSGYTF. The CDR3 DNA reads TGTGCCAGCAGCCCAACAGGGGGTCCCTTGAGTGGCTACACCTTC. The variable domain in full, with the rest retrieved from reference TRBV7-2 and TRBJ1-2, is GAGVSQSPSNKVTEKGKDVELRCDPISGHTALYWYRQSLGQGLEFLIYFQGNSAPDKSGLPSDRFSAERTGGSVSTLTIQRTQQEDSAVYLCASSPTGGPLSGYTFGSGTRLTVV.

This clonotype was observed at least ten times. The chain joins TRBV5-5 to TRBJ2-1; 14 bases agree with TRBD2. The junction had 7 bases not matched to a gene; V was cut back by 3 bases and J by 8 bases. The CDR3 has 16 amino acids. Germline-derived CDR1 and CDR2 are SGHKS and YYEKEE (reference sequence). The CDR3 nucleotides read TGTGCCAGCAGCTCACCCCCGGGACTAGCGGGGGATGAGCAGTTCTTC. It encodes CASSSPPGLAGDEQFF.

This clonotype was seen many times. This sequence joins TRBV5-1 and TRBJ2-3; D unclear. Trimming removed 2 bases from V and 4 bases from J, with 14 bases in between. The CDR3 runs 15 residues. CDR1 is SGHRS and CDR2 is YFSETQ in the germline V gene. DNA of the CDR3: TGCGCCAGCAGCTTCGGCGTAGACTCGGCAGATACGCAGTATTTT. Amino acids: CASSFGVDSADTQYF.

This chain uses TRBV11-2 with TRBJ1-1; 9 bases are shared with TRBD1. V was pared by 0 bases and J by 6 bases, with 2 bases of the junction left unmatched. The length of the CDR3 is 14 residues. Germline V gene sequence: CDR1 SGHAT, CDR2 FQNNGV. For the CDR3, the DNA is TGTGCCAGCAGCTTAGACCACAGGGGGCCTGAAGCTTTCTTT. Encoded protein: CASSLDHRGPEAFF.

This clonotype was picked up many times. The chain has TRBV5-1 and TRBJ2-2; a possible D gene is TRBD1 (5 bases). CDR1 and CDR2 from the germline V gene are SGHRS and YFSETQ. Trimming took off 0 bases at V and 0 bases at J, with 6 bases between the two ends. The CDR3 runs 15 residues. This CDR3 reads CASSLAGTNTGELFF. In nucleotides, the CDR3 is TGCGCCAGCAGCTTGGCAGGGACGAACACCGGGGAGCTGTTTTTT.

This clonotype was seen ten or more times. The chain recombines TRBV20-1 with TRBJ2-7, with a weak D call TRBD2 (5 bases). Germline values: CDR1 DFQATT, CDR2 SNEGSKA (reference sequence). CDR3 length: 14 amino acids. The V end lost 0 bases, the J end lost 1 base, and 10 bases lay between the germline ends. The CDR3 reads CSAREGRTSYEQYF. CDR3 nucleotide sequence: TGCAGTGCTAGAGAGGGCAGGACTTCCTACGAGCAGTACTTC.

This clonotype was counted at least ten times. The chain carries TRBV24-1 and TRBJ2-4; D may correspond to TRBD1 or TRBD2 (7 bases each). V lost 2 bases and J lost 0, with 13 bases in between. Germline V lookup: CDR1 KGHDR, CDR2 SFDVKD. The CDR3 spans 17 residues. The CDR3 region is CATSDSAGGGAKNIQYF. The CDR3 DNA reads as TGTGCCACCAGTGATTCTGCAGGGGGGGGAGCCAAAAACATTCAGTACTTC.

In nucleotides, the CDR3 is TGCAGTGCTGGCGCGGCGAACACTGAAGCTTTCTTT. This sequence encodes CSAGAANTEAFF. This rearrangement joins TRBV20-1 to TRBJ1-1, with D hard to call. The CDR3 contains 12 residues. Germline V lookup: CDR1 DFQATT, CDR2 SNEGSKA (reference sequence). The V end lost 5 bases, the J end lost 1 base, and 8 bases lay between the germline ends.

This clonotype was detected ten times or more. This sequence joins TRBV20-1 and TRBJ1-1; the match to TRBD1 covers 10 bases. CDR1 DFQATT and CDR2 SNEGSKA come from the germline V gene (reference sequence). This CDR3 region has 13 residues. The V and J ends lost 5 bases and 4 bases, in that order; junction bases with no gene match: 4. In DNA, the CDR3 is TGCAGTGCTGGACAGGGGGAGGTCACTGAAGCTTTCTTT. The encoded protein is CSAGQGEVTEAFF.

The rearrangement links TRBV5-1 to TRBJ1-1; the match to TRBD1 covers 7 bases. The CDR3 spans 15 residues. Germline CDR1 reads SGHRS; CDR2 reads YFSETQ. Germline trimming cut 4 bases from V and 0 bases from J; bases unmatched to any gene: 6. This chain's CDR3 is CASSVGQLLNTEAFF. The CDR3, as DNA: TGCGCCAGCAGCGTGGGACAGCTCTTGAACACTGAAGCTTTCTTT.

This clonotype occurred many times. This chain connects TRBV3-1 to TRBJ2-3; 13 bases match TRBD2. The ends lost 4 bases at V and 6 bases at J; junction bases unmatched: 4. Germline CDR1 is LGHDT and CDR2 is YNNKEL (reference sequence). The CDR3 is made up of 15 amino acids. The DNA of the CDR3 is TGTGCCAGCAGCCGAGGACTAGCGGGGGCGGATACGCAGTATTTT. Translating gives CASSRGLAGADTQYF.

This clonotype has ten or more counts. The chain recombines TRBV12-3 or TRBV12-4 with TRBJ1-1, with D possibly TRBD1 on 5 matching bases. This CDR3 spans 12 amino acids. With 6 bases removed from V and 5 bases from J, the gap between germline ends came to 10 bases. CDR3 in DNA: TGTGCCAGCAGAAGGGGTTTAACTGAAGCTTTCTTT. Encoded protein: CASRRGLTEAFF.

This clonotype was counted many times. The chain employs TRBV10-3 and TRBJ1-6; D perhaps matches TRBD1 (5 bases). The CDR3 consists of 15 residues. V was trimmed by 6 bases and J by 5 bases, leaving 14 bases between them. From germline, CDR1 is ENHRY and CDR2 SYGVKD. This CDR3 reads CAISRDSFNNSPLHF. DNA of the CDR3: TGTGCCATCAGCCGCGACAGCTTCAATAATTCACCCCTCCACTTT.

This clonotype has at least ten counts. This chain uses TRBV6-5 with TRBJ2-5, with 7 bases identical to TRBD2. Germline trimming cut 1 base from V and 4 bases from J; bases unmatched to any gene: 6. This CDR3 has 15 amino acids. The germline V gene has CDR1 MNHEY and CDR2 SVGAGI. As DNA, the CDR3 is TGTGCCAGCAGTTACTTTCAAGCGGGGATAGAGACCCAGTACTTC. Its protein is CASSYFQAGIETQYF.

This clonotype occurred many times. This chain links TRBV20-1 with TRBJ1-1, with D possibly matching TRBD1 (5 bases). This CDR3 has 13 residues. The V and J ends lost 5 bases and 7 bases respectively, with 17 bases between them. In germline, CDR1 is DFQATT, CDR2 SNEGSKA (reference sequence). CDR3 coding DNA: TGCAGTGCTGGTGGGGGGAAGGCAAATGAAGCTTTCTTT. Its protein is CSAGGGKANEAFF.